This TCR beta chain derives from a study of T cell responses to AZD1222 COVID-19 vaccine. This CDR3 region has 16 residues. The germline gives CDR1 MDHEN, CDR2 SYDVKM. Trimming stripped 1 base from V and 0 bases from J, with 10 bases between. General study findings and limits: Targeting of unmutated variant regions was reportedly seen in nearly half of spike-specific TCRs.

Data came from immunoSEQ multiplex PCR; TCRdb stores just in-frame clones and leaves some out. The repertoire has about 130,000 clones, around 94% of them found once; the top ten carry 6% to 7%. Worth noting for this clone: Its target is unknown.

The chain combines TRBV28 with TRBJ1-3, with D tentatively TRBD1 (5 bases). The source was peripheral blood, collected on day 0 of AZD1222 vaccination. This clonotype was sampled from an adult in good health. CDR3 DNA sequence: TGTGCCAGCAGTTTATCCCAGGACATCTCTGGAAACACCATATATTTT. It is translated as CASSLSQDISGNTIYF.